A single T cell receptor (beta chain) is shown here with its context. Its antigen is not identified. The source of the sample is a study of hypomethylating agent response in myelodysplastic syndrome. Regarding the study as a whole: Analysis covered a small cohort of just 11 to 12 patients. The MDS versus healthy comparison may be affected by non-age-matched controls. Richness, rarefaction diversity and clonality did not change significantly after hypomethylating treatment.

Germline V gene sequence: CDR1 SGHRS, CDR2 YFSETQ. The CDR3 is 15 residues long. Germline trimming cut 4 bases from V and 2 bases from J; bases unmatched to any gene: 7. Only in-frame clones appear in the TCRdb table, and some are missing; sequencing was by immunoSEQ multiplex PCR. The sample lists approximately 10,000 clones, 83% seen once, with approximately 4% in the top ten. The source is a human donor with myelodysplastic syndrome. The rearrangement uses TRBV5-1 and TRBJ1-1, with 8 bases fitting TRBD1. Sequencing used bone marrow, obtained before or after starting hypomethylating agent treatment for myelodysplastic syndrome (not recorded which). The CDR3 loop is CASSVLQGGNTEAFF. The CDR3 coding sequence is TGCGCCAGCAGCGTTCTACAGGGGGGTAACACTGAAGCTTTCTTT.